These 7 T cell receptor beta chains share one sample of origin, sequenced in a study of human T cells and chemical hapten exposure. Time point indicated: patch test 3, about 24 weeks after DPC sensitization. This sample's treatment: therapeutic diphenylcyclopropenone sensitization with weekly scalp DPC. TCRdb re-called the RACE reads with MiXCR, one entry per CDR3 protein. The data show 80,000 to 100,000 distinct CDR3 sequences, approximately 10% seen once. Sequencing used whole blood, obtained in connection with sensitization to the hapten diphenylcyclopropenone (DPC). The source of these receptors is a woman aged 25 to 39 with alopecia areata. Some clones in this sample may be carry-over from other donors' samples.

This clonotype was detected many times. The V and J genes are TRBV6-4 and TRBJ2-2, with TRBD1 identical over 8 bases. The germline V gene has CDR1 MRHNA and CDR2 SNTAGT. V shed 2 bases, J shed 1 base, and the junction held 0 bases outside the gene matches. The CDR3 is 15 amino acids. CDR3 in amino acids: CASSDGTGNTGELFF. CDR3 bases: TGTGCCAGCAGTGACGGGACAGGGAACACCGGGGAGCTGTTTTTT.

This clonotype appeared a few times. The chain is built from TRBV6-5 and TRBJ2-2; 10 bases map to TRBD2. Germline V gives CDR1 MNHEY, CDR2 SVGAGI. The CDR3 runs to 16 residues. The junction had 6 bases not matched to a gene; V was cut back by 4 bases and J by 4 bases. CDR3 bases: TGTGCCAGCAGTTCACTAGCGGGGATCCGCACCGGGGAGCTGTTTTTT. This encodes CASSSLAGIRTGELFF.

The sample holds many counts of this clonotype. V is TRBV20-1 and J is TRBJ1-5, with 7 bases aligning to TRBD1. The CDR3 is 16 amino acids. V lost 0 bases to trimming and J lost 3 bases; unmatched junction nucleotides: 8. Germline-derived CDR1 and CDR2 are DFQATT and SNEGSKA (reference sequence). In nucleotides, the CDR3 is TGCAGTGCTAGAGATCAAGGGGGCGCGATCAATCAGCCCCAGCATTTT. It encodes CSARDQGGAINQPQHF.

This clonotype was detected ten times or more. The rearrangement joins TRBV7-8 to TRBJ1-1, with D possibly being TRBD1 (5 bases). The CDR3 is 13 amino acids. Germline CDR1 and CDR2: SGHVS and FQNEAQ. V lost 1 base to trimming and J lost 6 bases, with 9 bases between them. The CDR3 sequence: CASSLVGGAEAFF. CDR3 DNA: TGTGCCAGCAGCTTAGTCGGGGGGGCTGAAGCTTTCTTT.

The V and J genes are TRBV28 and TRBJ2-7; D unresolved. This CDR3 has 12 residues. Trimming removed 7 bases at V and 2 bases at J, with 9 bases between. CDR1 MDHEN and CDR2 SYDVKM come from the germline V gene. Here the CDR3 DNA reads TGTGCCAGCACCGGCAGAACCTACGAGCAGTACGTC. Translated, it gives CASTGRTYEQYV.

This clonotype has ten or more counts. The gene calls are TRBV14 and TRBJ2-5; D possibly corresponds to TRBD2 (6 bases). Germline loops: CDR1 SGHDN, CDR2 FVKESK. V lost 6 bases and J 1 base, leaving 18 bases between the germline ends. The CDR3 has 16 residues. CDR3 amino acids: CASRRSGLGTQETQYF. CDR3 nucleotide sequence: TGTGCCAGCAGAAGATCGGGACTTGGGACCCAAGAGACCCAGTACTTC.

The genes are TRBV30 and TRBJ2-7; the D is unclear. The V end was cut by 0 bases, the J end by 5 bases, with 14 bases between. CDR3 length equals 14 residues. Germline CDR1 is GTSNPN and CDR2 is SVGIG (reference sequence). CDR3 sequence reads: CAWSVGPSPNEQYF. CDR3 DNA sequence: TGTGCCTGGAGTGTAGGGCCGAGCCCCAACGAGCAGTACTTC.